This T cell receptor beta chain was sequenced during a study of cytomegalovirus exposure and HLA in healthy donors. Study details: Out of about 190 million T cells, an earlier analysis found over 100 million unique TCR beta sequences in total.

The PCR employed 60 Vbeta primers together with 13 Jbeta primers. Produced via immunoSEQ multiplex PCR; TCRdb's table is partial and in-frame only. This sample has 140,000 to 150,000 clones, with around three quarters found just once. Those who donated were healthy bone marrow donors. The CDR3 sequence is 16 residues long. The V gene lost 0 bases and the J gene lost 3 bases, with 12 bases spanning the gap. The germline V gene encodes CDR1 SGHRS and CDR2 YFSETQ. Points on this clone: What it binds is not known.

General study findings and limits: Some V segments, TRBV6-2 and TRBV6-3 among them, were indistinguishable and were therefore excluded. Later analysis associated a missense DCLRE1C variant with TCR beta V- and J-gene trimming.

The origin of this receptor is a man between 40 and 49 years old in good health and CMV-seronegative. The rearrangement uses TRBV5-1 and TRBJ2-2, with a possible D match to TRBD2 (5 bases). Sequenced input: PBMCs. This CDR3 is CASSLASGKDTGELFF. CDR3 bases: TGCGCCAGCAGCTTGGCCAGCGGAAAGGACACCGGGGAGCTGTTTTTT.